This T cell receptor beta chain was recorded in a study of response to subunit inactivated influenza vaccine. Study results and limitations: The authors suggested that every seasonal influenza vaccination recruits few new T cells.

TCRdb ran MiXCR on the RT-PCR reads and lists one entry per CDR3 protein. The repertoire holds around 600,000 distinct CDR3 sequences, with over 9% as singletons. This clonotype was counted between two and nine times. What it binds is not known. These data also featured in a second study, about T cells expressing NK-cell markers. This second study says: 5'RACE template switching built TCR beta cDNA with unique molecular identifiers.

The sequence was obtained from a middle-aged man who received an inactivated influenza vaccine. Sequences were derived from PBMCs from blood, sampled on the day of vaccination.

This chain's CDR3 is CASSVGGGLAETQYF. CDR3 nucleotide sequence: TGTGCCAGCAGCGTAGGTGGCGGGTTAGCAGAGACCCAGTACTTC. The chain links TRBV9 to TRBJ2-5, with D perhaps matching TRBD2 (5 bases). Germline V gene lookup returns CDR1 SGDLS and CDR2 YYNGEE. The CDR3 runs 15 residues. The germline V and J ends were trimmed by 0 bases and 4 bases, with 13 bases remaining between them.